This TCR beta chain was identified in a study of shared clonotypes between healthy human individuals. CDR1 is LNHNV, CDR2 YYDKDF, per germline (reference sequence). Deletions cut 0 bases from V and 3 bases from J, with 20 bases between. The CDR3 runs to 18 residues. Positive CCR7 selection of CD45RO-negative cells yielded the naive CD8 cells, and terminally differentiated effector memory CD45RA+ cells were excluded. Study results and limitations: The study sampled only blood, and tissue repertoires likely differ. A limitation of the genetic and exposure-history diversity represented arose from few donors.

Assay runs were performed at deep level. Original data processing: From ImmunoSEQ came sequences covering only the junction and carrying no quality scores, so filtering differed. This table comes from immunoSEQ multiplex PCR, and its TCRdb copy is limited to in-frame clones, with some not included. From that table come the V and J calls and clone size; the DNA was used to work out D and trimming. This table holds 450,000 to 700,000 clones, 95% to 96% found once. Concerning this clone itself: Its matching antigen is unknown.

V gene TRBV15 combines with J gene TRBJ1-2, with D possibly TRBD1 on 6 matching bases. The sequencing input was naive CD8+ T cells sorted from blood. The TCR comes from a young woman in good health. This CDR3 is CATSRDWEAGAHDYGYTF. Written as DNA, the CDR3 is TGTGCCACCAGCAGAGATTGGGAAGCAGGGGCCCACGACTATGGCTACACCTTC.